What follows are 10 T cell receptor beta chains derived from one specimen sequenced in a study of T-cell reconstitution after alpha-beta-depleted transplantation in children (dated by TCRdb to about 2016). The treatment or condition tag for this specimen amounts to: allogeneic hematopoietic cell transplantation with graft depleted of TCRalphabeta T cells and CD19 B cells. The library was obtained by PCR. The instrument was an Illumina HiSeq 2500. Molecular barcoding was employed in the preparation of TCR libraries, with unique molecular identifiers being used to normalize TCRbeta repertoire quantification. TCRdb's own reprocessing of the public reads used fastp at Q25 and MiXCR and kept productive beta chains. Records with the same CDR3 protein are collapsed into one entry carrying the most frequent genes and DNA. The sample table shows about 580,000 distinct CDR3 sequences, and more than 20% are seen once. Of the sample, 13% to 15% falls within the top ten clones.

The sample was PBMCs, mostly from graft donor cells, taken 360 days after TCRalphabeta/CD19-depleted stem cell transplant. All receptors derive from a boy under two years old who had a stem cell transplant for acute myeloid leukemia, so the T cells may come from the graft donor.

This clonotype was recorded many times. This rearrangement joins TRBV20-1 to TRBJ2-7; 7 positions match TRBD2. The trim removed 1 base at V and 4 bases at J, leaving 4 bases unmatched. CDR1 and CDR2 (germline): DFQATT, SNEGSKA (reference sequence). The CDR3 has 13 amino acids. The CDR3 coding sequence is TGCAGTGCTAGAGGACTGGGGGGGTACGAGCAGTACGTC. The encoded protein is CSARGLGGYEQYV.

This clonotype has ten or more counts. The chain carries TRBV28 and TRBJ2-4, with D maybe TRBD1 (5 bases). This CDR3 has 15 amino acids. Trimming cost V 4 bases and J 0 bases, with 10 bases left between them. Per the germline V gene, CDR1 is MDHEN and CDR2 is SYDVKM. CDR3 sequence: CASSSGQPAKNIQYF. Written as DNA, the CDR3 is TGTGCCAGCAGTTCCGGACAACCAGCCAAAAACATTCAGTACTTC.

This sequence joins TRBV20-1 and TRBJ2-7, with a possible D match to TRBD2 (5 bases). Per the germline V gene, CDR1 is DFQATT and CDR2 is SNEGSKA (reference sequence). The V end lost 0 bases, the J end lost 3 bases, and 21 bases lay between the germline ends. This CDR3 spans 17 amino acids. CDR3 protein: CSARDIRRFGENYEQYF. In nucleotides, the CDR3 is TGCAGTGCTAGAGATATCCGTCGTTTCGGGGAAAACTACGAGCAGTACTTC.

V and J are TRBV11-2 and TRBJ1-2; D uncertain. V lost 1 base to trimming and J lost 5 bases, with 17 bases between them. This CDR3 spans 16 amino acids. Germline V lookup: CDR1 SGHAT, CDR2 FQNNGV. The CDR3 coding sequence is TGTGCCAGCAGCTTAGGGGCGGCAGCCTTATCTTATGGCTACACCTTC. Its translation is CASSLGAAALSYGYTF.

This rearrangement joins TRBV2 to TRBJ1-2; tentative D call: TRBD1 (6 bases). This CDR3 spans 13 amino acids. Trimming took off 6 bases at V and 4 bases at J, with 12 bases between the two ends. CDR1 and CDR2 from the germline V gene are SNHLY and FYNNEI. This CDR3 reads CASSQQGGYGYTF. The CDR3 DNA reads as TGTGCCAGCAGCCAACAGGGTGGCTATGGCTACACCTTC.

The rearrangement links TRBV9 to TRBJ2-1; tentative D call: TRBD2 (5 bases). The CDR3 covers 15 residues. The germline gives CDR1 SGDLS, CDR2 YYNGEE. V lost 0 bases to trimming and J lost 8 bases, with 15 bases between them. The CDR3 region is CASSVGLWGDDEQFF. CDR3 DNA: TGTGCCAGCAGCGTAGGTTTATGGGGAGACGATGAGCAGTTCTTC. Drawing the rest from reference TRBV9 and TRBJ2-1, the complete variable domain is DSGVTQTPKHLITATGQRVTLRCSPRSGDLSVYWYQQSLDQGLQFLIQYYNGEERAKGNILERFSAQQFPDLHSELNLSSLELGDSALYFCASSVGLWGDDEQFFGPGTRLTVL.

This clonotype has only a few counts. The chain has TRBV10-2 and TRBJ2-3; TRBD2 aligns across 13 bases. V gave up 3 bases and J gave up 2 bases; unmatched junction bases: 5. The CDR3 consists of 17 residues. Germline assignment: CDR1 WSHSY and CDR2 SAAADI. Written as DNA, the CDR3 is TGCGCCAGCAGTGACTCCGGGACTAGCGGGATCACAGATACGCAGTATTTT. Translation gives CASSDSGTSGITDTQYF.

This clonotype was seen at least ten times. The J gene is TRBJ2-7, the V gene TRBV20-1; D might be TRBD1 (6 bases). The CDR3 loop spans 14 amino acids. Trimming cost V 2 bases and J 2 bases, with 13 bases left between them. The V gene's germline CDR1 is DFQATT and CDR2 SNEGSKA (reference sequence). The CDR3 DNA reads TGCAGTGCTAGAACAGGGCGTAATCCCTACGAGCAGTACGTC. As protein: CSARTGRNPYEQYV.

This clonotype showed up many times. V usage is TRBV20-1 and J usage is TRBJ2-7; TRBD1 aligns across 7 bases. Germline lookup yields CDR1 DFQATT and CDR2 SNEGSKA (reference sequence). The CDR3 contains 13 residues. Trimming removed 1 base from V and 4 bases from J; junction bases left unmatched: 4. CDR3 sequence reads: CSARGQGVYEQYF. CDR3 nucleotides: TGCAGTGCTAGAGGCCAGGGGGTTTACGAGCAGTACTTC.

This clonotype was recorded at least ten times. The chain is built from TRBV20-1 and TRBJ2-2; 7 bases fit TRBD1. The germline V gene has CDR1 DFQATT and CDR2 SNEGSKA (reference sequence). The CDR3 is 14 amino acids. With 3 bases clipped from V and 5 bases from J, the junction kept 6 bases outside the gene matches. The CDR3 loop is CSARNRGGTGELFF. CDR3 DNA sequence: TGCAGTGCTAGGAACAGGGGCGGGACCGGGGAGCTGTTTTTT.